The clone carrying this TCR beta chain was seen a few times. Its antigen remains unidentified. This sample was included in a study of early T cells in non-severe SARS-CoV-2 infection. At the level of the study: Chains were not paired, and sequencing was done on bulk RNA from unsorted whole blood. Study-wide points: VDJdb matches were skewed toward anti-spike CD8 T cell responses.

Attachment of unique molecular identifiers was made to individual cDNA molecules. Each CDR3 protein is one row after TCRdb ran MiXCR on the 5' RACE reads. The repertoire has around 99,000 distinct CDR3 sequences, around a sixth of them found once; the top ten carry 5.1%. This sequence originates from an adult who was a healthcare worker with PCR-confirmed SARS-CoV-2 infection or an uninfected control (not recorded which). Sample: whole blood, taken at baseline.

For the CDR3, the DNA is TGCAGCGTTGACACAGCCTACCACGAGCAGTACTTC. Translated: CSVDTAYHEQYF. The V call is TRBV29-1, the J call TRBJ2-7; D remains unclear. CDR1 is SQVTM, CDR2 ANQGSEA, per germline. V was pared by 3 bases and J by 5 bases, with 11 bases between. The CDR3 extends over 12 amino acids.